This T cell receptor beta chain was profiled in a study of regulatory T cells in long-lasting Graves disease. Overall study findings and caveats: Small numbers of samples may have cut accuracy. For persistent Graves' patients, TCR diversity was lower than for newly diagnosed ones.

Both iRepertoire HTBI primers and Arm-PCR of CDR3 regions were used to build the TCR beta libraries. TCRdb re-called the multiplex PCR reads with MiXCR, one entry per CDR3 protein. The profile shows about 430,000 distinct CDR3 sequences, 15% of them singletons. This clonotype was seen many times. The target antigen is unknown. This CDR3 is 15 amino acids long. The V segment lost 6 bases and the J segment 4 bases; nucleotides outside the gene matches: 8. Looked up from germline, CDR1 is LNHDA and CDR2 is SQIVND (reference sequence). Time point meaning: newly diagnosed GD, antithyroid drugs for less than 3 months. The TCR library was made from RNA extracted from PBMCs. One endocrinology department in Xi'an, China, was where patients came from. A further study also used this sample, focusing on T cells in Graves' hyperthyroidism and ophthalmopathy. That source notes: Expanded thyroid clonotypes (above 0.001) were mostly also found in blood.

The chain joins TRBV19 to TRBJ2-2; 7 bases fit TRBD2. Sample: peripheral blood mononuclear cells (PBMCs), taken at new diagnosis, from a patient treated with antithyroid drugs. This TCR was recovered from a woman between 40 and 50 years old with Graves disease. The CDR3 DNA is TGTGCCAGTAGCCCCTTGGGGGGGTCCACCGGGGAGCTGTTTTTT. Its translation: CASSPLGGSTGELFF.